These 24 T cell receptor beta chains were all obtained from the same sample, sequenced in a study of PD-1 blockade in classical Hodgkin lymphoma. The time point denotes: cycle 4 day 1 (C4D1), after more than 5 weeks of nivolumab. Every one of the patients relapsed after autologous stem cell transplantation (brentuximab vedotin exposure was variable). Libraries were prepared by immunoSEQ multiplex PCR; TCRdb keeps only in-frame clonotypes and omits some of them. This table has over 70,000 clones, about nine tenths appearing once. This material consisted of peripheral blood mononuclear cells (PBMCs), taken before the fourth cycle of nivolumab. The receptors derive from a human donor with classical Hodgkin lymphoma.

This clone was seen only a few times. The chain employs TRBV2 and TRBJ2-7; 9 nucleotides match TRBD1. The V gene's germline CDR1 is SNHLY and CDR2 FYNNEI. The CDR3 is 15 amino acids. J lost 0 bases, V lost 5 bases, and 5 bases had no gene match. CDR3 sequence reads: CASSPTGGSSYEQYF. The CDR3 coding sequence is TGTGCCAGCAGTCCGACAGGGGGAAGCTCCTACGAGCAGTACTTC.

J is TRBJ2-1 and V is TRBV7-2; 10 nucleotides match TRBD2. The germline gives CDR1 SGHTA, CDR2 FQGNSA. V trimming: 1 base; J trimming: 15 bases; junction bases outside the gene matches: 9. The CDR3 is 14 amino acids. This CDR3 is CASSLDPSGGAMFF. CDR3 bases: TGTGCCAGCAGCTTAGACCCAAGCGGGGGGGCCATGTTCTTC.

The genes are TRBV25-1 and TRBJ1-3; maybe TRBD1 (5 bases). The CDR3 totals 13 residues. V dropped 4 bases and J dropped 3 bases, with 7 bases sitting between them. Per germline, CDR1 MGHDK and CDR2 SYGVNS. The CDR3: CASSGQYGNTIYF. In DNA, the CDR3 is TGTGCCAGCAGTGGACAGTATGGAAACACCATATATTTT. Drawing the rest from reference TRBV25-1 and TRBJ1-3, the complete variable domain is EADIYQTPRYLVIGTGKKITLECSQTMGHDKMYWYQQDPGMELHLIHYSYGVNSTEKGDLSSESTVSRIRTEHFPLTLESARPSHTSQYLCASSGQYGNTIYFGEGSWLTVV.

This chain links TRBV7-3 with TRBJ1-1; D possibly corresponds to TRBD1 (5 bases). CDR1 SGHTA and CDR2 FQGTGA come from the germline V gene. V was pared by 1 base and J by 4 bases, with 22 bases between. CDR3 size: 18 residues. CDR3 protein: CASSLNPQVGGGGTEAFF. For the CDR3, the DNA is TGTGCCAGCAGCTTAAACCCACAGGTAGGAGGTGGTGGCACTGAAGCTTTCTTT.

This clone was seen a single time. V gene TRBV14 combines with J gene TRBJ2-6; D is ambiguous. Germline V gives CDR1 SGHDN, CDR2 FVKESK. This CDR3 has 16 residues. Trimming shortened V by 2 bases and J by 4 bases, and 12 bases separated the two germline ends. The CDR3 nucleotides are TGTGCCAGCAGCCAATTAATAACTCCGGGGGCCAACGTCCTGACTTTC. This gives the protein CASSQLITPGANVLTF.

The chain combines TRBV5-4 with TRBJ2-7; 7 bases match TRBD1. CDR1 and CDR2 (germline): SGHNT, YYREEE (reference sequence). V shed 4 bases and J 5 bases; nucleotides not matched to a gene: 3. This CDR3 region has 12 residues. CDR3 DNA sequence: TGTGCCAGCAGCCTGACAGGGAACGAGCAGTACTTC. It yields the protein CASSLTGNEQYF.

The V and J genes are TRBV6-5 and TRBJ1-2; a weak D match, TRBD1 (6 bases). The CDR3 sequence is 16 residues long. Trimming left V 0 bases short and J 6 bases short, with 17 bases between. Germline loops: CDR1 MNHEY, CDR2 SVGAGI. CDR3 loop: CASSYSSLQGRDGYTF. CDR3 nucleotides: TGTGCCAGCAGTTACTCGAGTCTGCAGGGGCGAGATGGCTACACCTTC.

A single count supports this clone. V gene TRBV18 combines with J gene TRBJ2-5, with 9 nucleotides matching TRBD2. The ends lost 3 bases at V and 5 bases at J; junction bases unmatched: 7. Per germline, CDR1 KGHSH and CDR2 LQKENI. The CDR3 covers 15 residues. Written as DNA, the CDR3 is TGTGCCAGCTCACCCCCTAGCGGGGCGGGGGAGACCCAGTACTTC. It codes for CASSPPSGAGETQYF.

The V gene is TRBV2, the J gene TRBJ1-5; D possibly corresponds to TRBD1 (6 bases). This CDR3 has 14 residues. In germline, CDR1 is SNHLY, CDR2 FYNNEI. The V gene lost 6 bases and the J gene lost 3 bases, with 12 bases spanning the gap. The CDR3 DNA reads TGTGCCAGCAGGGGGGACAAGGACAATCAGCCCCAGCATTTT. Translating it yields CASRGDKDNQPQHF.

This clone was seen once. This rearrangement joins TRBV10-1 to TRBJ1-1; no reliable D call. V lost 7 bases and J lost 4, with 13 bases in between. The CDR3 consists of 13 residues. Germline-derived CDR1 and CDR2 are WNHNN and SYGVQD (reference sequence). DNA of the CDR3: TGCGCCAGCACCCCCTTATGGAGCACTGAAGCTTTCTTT. Protein product: CASTPLWSTEAFF.

CDR3 protein: CASSYWGFNYGYTF. The CDR3, as DNA: TGTGCCAGCAGTTACTGGGGTTTTAACTATGGCTACACCTTC. The chain employs TRBV6-5 and TRBJ1-2; D unclear. Germline loops: CDR1 MNHEY, CDR2 SVGAGI. The germline V and J ends were trimmed by 1 base and 1 base, with 7 bases remaining between them. The CDR3 sequence is 14 residues long.

V is TRBV28 and J is TRBJ2-1, with TRBD1 matching 7 bases. V dropped 5 bases and J dropped 2; count of bases not matched to a gene: 9. The germline CDR1 and CDR2 sequences are MDHEN and SYDVKM. The CDR3 contains 16 residues. The DNA of the CDR3 is TGTGCCAGCAGTAGGCCGAGACAGGGACCCTACAATGAGCAGTTCTTC. This sequence encodes CASSRPRQGPYNEQFF.

The chain recombines TRBV19 with TRBJ1-6, with D possibly matching TRBD1 (6 bases). The CDR3 spans 14 residues. Trimming shortened V by 7 bases and J by 6 bases, and 13 bases separated the two germline ends. CDR1 is LNHDA and CDR2 is SQIVND in the germline V gene (reference sequence). CDR3 in amino acids: CASNQQGGNSPLHF. The CDR3 DNA sequence: TGTGCCAGTAACCAACAGGGTGGTAATTCACCCCTCCACTTT.

The chain has TRBV19 and TRBJ1-2; 7 bases fit TRBD1. Germline CDR1 and CDR2: LNHDA and SQIVND (reference sequence). V was clipped by 7 bases and J by 8 bases; unmatched bases: 10. The CDR3 sequence is 13 residues long. CDR3 region: CASTRQTGKGYTF. In DNA, the CDR3 is TGTGCCAGTACCCGTCAGACAGGGAAGGGCTACACCTTC.

This clone is a singleton in its sample. The gene calls are TRBV6-5 and TRBJ2-7; either TRBD1 or TRBD2 may fit D (5 bases each). CDR1 is MNHEY and CDR2 is SVGAGI in the germline V gene. V lost 0 bases to trimming and J lost 6 bases, with 9 bases between them. The CDR3 spans 13 residues. In DNA, the CDR3 is TGTGCCAGCAGTTACTCGTCAGGGAGCGAGCAGTACTTC. Amino acids: CASSYSSGSEQYF.

The V and J genes are TRBV4-2 and TRBJ2-5, with 11 bases that match TRBD2. Judging by the DNA end, TRBJ2-7 fits better; the J call may be wrong. CDR3 size: 15 residues. CDR1 LGHNA and CDR2 YNFKEQ come from the germline V gene. CDR3 DNA sequence: TGTGCCAGCAGCCATTCCGGGACTAGCGGCTACGAGCAGTACTTC. It yields the protein CASSHSGTSGYEQYF.

The chain carries TRBV7-9 and TRBJ2-7; 7 bases line up with TRBD1. CDR1 is SEHNR and CDR2 is FQNEAQ in the germline V gene (reference sequence). CDR3 length: 15 amino acids. V dropped 4 bases and J dropped 1; count of bases not matched to a gene: 7. The CDR3 sequence is CASSSRQGVSYEQYF. In nucleotides, the CDR3 is TGTGCCAGCAGCTCCAGACAGGGAGTTTCCTACGAGCAGTACTTC. Based on the CDR3 plus reference TRBV7-9 and TRBJ2-7, the full variable domain is DTGVSQNPRHKITKRGQNVTFRCDPISEHNRLYWYRQTLGQGPEFLTYFQNEAQLEKSRLLSDRFSAERPKGSFSTLEIQRTEQGDSAMYLCASSSRQGVSYEQYFGPGTRLTVT.

This rearrangement joins TRBV21-1 to TRBJ1-1; TRBD1 was called by the table and not checked on the DNA. TRBV21-1 is described as a pseudogene. The CDR3 loop spans 16 amino acids. The CDR3 DNA follows: TGTGCCAGCAGCTTCCACGGGACAGGGGAGAACACTGAAGCTTTCTTT. The encoded protein is CASSFHGTGENTEAFF.

The chain is built from TRBV27 and TRBJ1-2, with TRBD1 matching over 9 bases. Germline assignment: CDR1 MNHEY and CDR2 SMNVEV (reference sequence). CDR3 length: 14 residues. Trimming at V came to 5 bases and at J to 8 bases, leaving 9 bases not matched to a gene. CDR3 nucleotides: TGTGCCAGCAGTCCCCAACCCGGACAGGGGGGCTACACCTTC. It is translated as CASSPQPGQGGYTF.

The J gene is TRBJ1-4, the V gene TRBV7-8; the D is unclear. The CDR3 is 12 residues long. The V end was cut by 1 base, the J end by 7 bases, with 4 bases between. The germline V gene has CDR1 SGHVS and CDR2 FQNEAQ. The CDR3 DNA reads as TGTGCCAGCAGCTTAGTTGGTGAAAAACTGTTTTTT. Translation: CASSLVGEKLFF.

The gene calls are TRBV9 and TRBJ2-1; the D is unclear. Germline V gene data show CDR1 as SGDLS and CDR2 as YYNGEE. The length of the CDR3 is 12 residues. Trimming removed 3 bases from V and 8 bases from J, with 9 bases in between. The chain's CDR3 is CASSDSWDEQFF. Here the CDR3 DNA reads TGTGCCAGCAGCGATTCATGGGATGAGCAGTTCTTC. The full variable domain, in which reference TRBV9 and TRBJ2-1 provide the parts outside the CDR3, is DSGVTQTPKHLITATGQRVTLRCSPRSGDLSVYWYQQSLDQGLQFLIQYYNGEERAKGNILERFSAQQFPDLHSELNLSSLELGDSALYFCASSDSWDEQFFGPGTRLTVL.

CDR3 DNA sequence: TGCGCCAGCAGCTTGGATCAGCTTGGAGCAGGGTTACCCCTCCCAAACTATGGCTACACCTTC. This translates into CASSLDQLGAGLPLPNYGYTF. The chain is built from TRBV5-1 and TRBJ1-2, with D possibly TRBD1 on 5 matching bases. The V end was cut by 0 bases, the J end by 2 bases, with 29 bases between. The CDR3 length is 21 residues. Per germline, CDR1 SGHRS and CDR2 YFSETQ. The whole variable domain, remainder taken from reference TRBV5-1 and TRBJ1-2, is KAGVTQTPRYLIKTRGQQVTLSCSPISGHRSVSWYQQTPGQGLQFLFEYFSETQRNKGNFPGRFSGRQFSNSRSEMNVSTLELGDSALYLCASSLDQLGAGLPLPNYGYTFGSGTRLTVV.

This chain uses TRBV27 with TRBJ1-2, with a weak D call TRBD1 (5 bases). The CDR3 sequence is 16 residues long. V was cut by 6 bases and J by 4 bases, with 21 bases left in between. Germline CDR1 reads MNHEY; CDR2 reads SMNVEV (reference sequence). CDR3 protein: CASSSASPGAGYGYTF. The CDR3 bases are TGTGCCAGCAGCTCCGCCTCCCCCGGGGCGGGCTATGGCTACACCTTC.

This rearrangement joins TRBV6-5 to TRBJ1-5; D gene ambiguous. V was pared by 6 bases and J by 1 base, with 7 bases between. The CDR3 is 13 residues long. Germline V gene sequence: CDR1 MNHEY, CDR2 SVGAGI. The CDR3 nucleotides read TGTGCCAGCAGAAGACGGAGCAATCAGCCCCAGCATTTT. Residues: CASRRRSNQPQHF.